This T cell receptor beta chain was documented in a study of blood T cells in healthy people across ages. Across the whole study: Template-switching capture recovered about one barcoded beta molecule per two T cells.

A sample-barcoded 5' primer and a J-beta primer mix were used in a second PCR of roughly 7 to 11 cycles. The template-switch adaptor was a 5' adaptor with 12 random nucleotides. It tagged each cDNA molecule. Each CDR3 protein gets one entry after TCRdb re-called the 5' RACE reads with MiXCR. In the table there are about 500,000 distinct CDR3 sequences, less than 25% of which are singletons. The CDR3 extends over 13 amino acids. The germline V gene encodes CDR1 LNHDA and CDR2 SQIVND (reference sequence). The junction had 5 bases not matched to a gene; V was cut back by 5 bases and J by 5 bases. Extracted total RNA amounted to at least 6 micrograms for each sample. A further study also used this sample, focusing on T cells of mothers and their children.

The sequence derives from a boy between 10 and 17 years old in good health. Sequenced material: blood. This chain uses TRBV19 with TRBJ2-7, with TRBD1 identical over 8 bases. The CDR3 protein is CASSARTGHEQYF. The CDR3 DNA sequence: TGTGCCAGTAGTGCCCGGACAGGGCACGAGCAGTACTTC.